In its sample, the clone carrying this T cell receptor (beta chain) was seen a few times. Its specificity is unknown. The data originate from a study of beta chain features in type 1 diabetes. Study information: Age and gender were similar between patients and healthy donors, as were cell yields. Study results and caveats: Among type 1 diabetes patients, VDJ junctions had fewer insertions and more deletions. Within each of all four CD4+ subsets, Type 1 diabetes patients had TCRB CDR3s that were moderately but significantly shorter.

Reverse transcribing all isolated RNA meant expressed TCRB transcripts were sequenced. Average reads for naive, central memory and regulatory T cell samples were several million. Sequencing was performed with immunoSEQ multiplex PCR; in TCRdb, only in-frame clones are kept and a portion is missing. The top ten clones hold approximately 0.03% of a sample with fewer than 250,000 clones, 9.6% of them seen once. This CDR3 is 15 amino acids long. Trimming removed 1 base at V and 2 bases at J, with 9 bases between. In germline, CDR1 is SGHAT, CDR2 FQNNGV. The source is a woman aged 18-35 years in good health. Specimen: naive CD4+ T cells from blood. This chain uses TRBV11-2 with TRBJ2-1; D perhaps matches TRBD1 (5 bases). For the CDR3, the DNA is TGTGCCAGCAGCTTAGGTCCAGGGACCTACAATGAGCAGTTCTTC. As protein: CASSLGPGTYNEQFF.